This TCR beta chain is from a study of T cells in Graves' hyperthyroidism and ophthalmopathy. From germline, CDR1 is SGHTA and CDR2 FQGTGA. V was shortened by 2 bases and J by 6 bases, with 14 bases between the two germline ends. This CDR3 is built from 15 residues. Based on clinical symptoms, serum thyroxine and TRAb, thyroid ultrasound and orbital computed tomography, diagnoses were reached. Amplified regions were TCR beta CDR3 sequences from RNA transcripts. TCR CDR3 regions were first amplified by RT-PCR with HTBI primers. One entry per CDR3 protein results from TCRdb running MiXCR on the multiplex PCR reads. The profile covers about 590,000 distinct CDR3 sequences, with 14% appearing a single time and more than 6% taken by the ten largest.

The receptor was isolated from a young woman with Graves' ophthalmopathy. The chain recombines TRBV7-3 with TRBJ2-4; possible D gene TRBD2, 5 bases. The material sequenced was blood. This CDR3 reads CASSLAPGDGNIQYF. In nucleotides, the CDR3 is TGTGCCAGCAGCTTAGCCCCCGGGGATGGAAACATTCAGTACTTC. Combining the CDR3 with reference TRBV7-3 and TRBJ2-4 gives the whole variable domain GAGVSQTPSNKVTEKGKYVELRCDPISGHTALYWYRQSLGQGPEFLIYFQGTGAADDSGLPNDRFFAVRPEGSVSTLKIQRTERGDSAVYLCASSLAPGDGNIQYFGAGTRLSVL.